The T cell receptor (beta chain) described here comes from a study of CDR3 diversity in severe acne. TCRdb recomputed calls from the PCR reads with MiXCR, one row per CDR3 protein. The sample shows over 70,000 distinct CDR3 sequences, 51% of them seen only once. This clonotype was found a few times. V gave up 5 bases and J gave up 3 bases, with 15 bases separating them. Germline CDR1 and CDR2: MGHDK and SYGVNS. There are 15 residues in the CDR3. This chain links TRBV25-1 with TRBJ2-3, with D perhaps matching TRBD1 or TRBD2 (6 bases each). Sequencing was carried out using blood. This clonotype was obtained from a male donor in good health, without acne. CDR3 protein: CASSSPGGTTDTQYF. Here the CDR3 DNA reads TGTGCCAGCAGTAGCCCAGGCGGGACAACAGATACGCAGTATTTT.